The 25 T cell receptor beta chains below come from one sample, sequenced in a study of blood T cell repertoires in COVID-19. Repertoires were generated with immunoSEQ multiplex PCR, while TCRdb's copy carries only in-frame clones and drops some. The sample contains some 200,000 clones, 84% of which appear only once. The sample taken for sequencing was peripheral blood. These receptors were collected from a woman in her 70s with COVID-19, enrolled during active disease.

In regard to this clone: Other DNA variants within this sample encode the same CDR3. The chain employs TRBV12-3 or TRBV12-4 and TRBJ2-5; 9 bases agree with TRBD2. This CDR3 has 13 residues. J lost 5 bases, V lost 8 bases, and 6 bases had no gene match. In DNA, the CDR3 is TGTGCCAGCCGTCCGAGCGGGGGGGAGACCCAGTACTTC. Translating gives CASRPSGGETQYF.

This rearrangement joins TRBV27 to TRBJ1-5; no reliable D call. V shed 6 bases and J shed 9 bases, with 12 bases lying between them. CDR1 is MNHEY and CDR2 is SMNVEV in the germline V gene (reference sequence). The CDR3 consists of 12 residues. The CDR3 protein is CASRYRAGPQHF. The CDR3 coding sequence is TGTGCCAGCAGATACCGCGCGGGGCCCCAGCATTTT.

Only one count was recorded for this clone. This chain connects TRBV6-4 to TRBJ1-2; tentative D call: TRBD1 (5 bases). Germline CDR1 and CDR2: MRHNA and SNTAGT. The V end lost 3 bases, the J end lost 4 bases, and 9 bases lay between the germline ends. The CDR3 consists of 13 residues. The CDR3 DNA sequence: TGTGCCAGCAGTGAAGCAGGGCTCTATGGCTACACCTTC. Amino acid sequence: CASSEAGLYGYTF.

This chain joins TRBV19 and TRBJ2-1, with 10 positions matching TRBD2. Unmatched junction bases numbered 10, after V lost 7 bases and J lost 7 bases. The CDR3 covers 15 residues. The germline CDR1 and CDR2 sequences are LNHDA and SQIVND (reference sequence). The CDR3 is CASMFSSGRINEQFF. The CDR3, as DNA: TGTGCCAGTATGTTCTCTAGCGGGAGAATTAATGAGCAGTTCTTC.

The chain employs TRBV6-4 and TRBJ1-2; 9 positions match TRBD1. V shed 6 bases and J 5 bases; nucleotides not matched to a gene: 13. CDR3 length equals 16 residues. CDR1 and CDR2 from the germline V gene are MRHNA and SNTAGT. CDR3 amino acids: CASSESPGQGGYGYTF. Written as DNA, the CDR3 is TGTGCCAGCAGCGAATCCCCGGGACAGGGAGGGTATGGCTACACCTTC.

The chain carries TRBV30 and TRBJ1-2; 8 bases are a match to TRBD1. Unmatched junction bases numbered 3, after V lost 1 base and J lost 5 bases. Germline lookup yields CDR1 GTSNPN and CDR2 SVGIG (reference sequence). The CDR3 spans 13 residues. In nucleotides, the CDR3 is TGTGCCTGGAGTGAGACAGGGGCTTATGGCTACACCTTC. Residues: CAWSETGAYGYTF.

The chain employs TRBV4-1 and TRBJ2-1; TRBD2 is a possible D gene (6 bases). Germline V lookup: CDR1 MGHRA, CDR2 YSYEKL. V was trimmed by 2 bases and J by 0 bases, leaving 11 bases between them. The CDR3 length is 16 residues. In DNA, the CDR3 is TGCGCCAGCAGCCAAAGAGCGGGCAGCTCCTACAATGAGCAGTTCTTC. Translated: CASSQRAGSSYNEQFF.

V gene TRBV29-1 combines with J gene TRBJ1-2; possible D gene TRBD1, 5 bases. Looked up from germline, CDR1 is SQVTM and CDR2 is ANQGSEA. The CDR3 consists of 13 residues. V lost 6 bases to trimming and J lost 4 bases, with 15 bases between them. The DNA for the CDR3 is TGCAGCGTCAGCAGGGCGGGACCCTATGGCTACACCTTC. This codes for CSVSRAGPYGYTF.

The chain joins TRBV7-2 to TRBJ1-1; no reliable D call. The CDR3 loop spans 13 amino acids. The V end was cut by 4 bases, the J end by 9 bases, with 15 bases between. Germline CDR1 reads SGHTA; CDR2 reads FQGNSA. The CDR3 coding sequence is TGTGCCAGCAGCTCGGTACGAGGAGATAAAGCTTTCTTT. Translation gives CASSSVRGDKAFF. Based on the CDR3 plus reference TRBV7-2 and TRBJ1-1, the full variable domain is GAGVSQSPSNKVTEKGKDVELRCDPISGHTALYWYRQSLGQGLEFLIYFQGNSAPDKSGLPSDRFSAERTGGSVSTLTIQRTQQEDSAVYLCASSSVRGDKAFFGQGTRLTVV.

CDR3: CSGMKTGGIQNIQYF. In DNA, the CDR3 is TGCAGCGGGATGAAGACAGGGGGCATCCAAAACATTCAGTACTTC. The chain links TRBV29-1 to TRBJ2-4; 10 bases match TRBD1. CDR1 is SQVTM, CDR2 ANQGSEA, per germline. This CDR3 spans 15 amino acids. Trimming at V came to 7 bases and at J to 5 bases, leaving 11 bases not matched to a gene.

The rearrangement links TRBV27 to TRBJ1-1; D is unresolved. This CDR3 is 13 amino acids long. The germline CDR1 and CDR2 sequences are MNHEY and SMNVEV (reference sequence). Deletions cut 8 bases from V and 5 bases from J, with 15 bases between. The CDR3 region is CASAGTSRTEAFF. The CDR3 DNA sequence: TGTGCCAGCGCGGGAACGAGCAGGACTGAAGCTTTCTTT.

The chain couples TRBV5-1 to TRBJ2-5; D is unclear. The CDR3 totals 12 residues. The V and J ends lost 8 bases and 2 bases respectively, with 10 bases between them. In germline, CDR1 is SGHRS, CDR2 YFSETQ. The CDR3 DNA sequence: TGCGCCAGTTCGACTGGGCAAGAGACCCAGTACTTC. Translating it yields CASSTGQETQYF.

V and J are TRBV5-1 and TRBJ1-1; D ambiguous. Germline CDR1 reads SGHRS; CDR2 reads YFSETQ. CDR3 length: 14 residues. With 4 bases removed from V and 7 bases from J, the gap between germline ends came to 17 bases. The CDR3 loop reads CASSLAEGKGEAFF. Written as DNA, the CDR3 is TGCGCCAGCAGCCTCGCGGAGGGCAAGGGTGAAGCTTTCTTT.

J is TRBJ1-5 and V is TRBV12-3 or TRBV12-4; D gene ambiguous. The CDR3 is 13 residues long. V lost 3 bases and J lost 9, with 12 bases in between. The CDR3 protein is CASSFMSAGPQHF. The CDR3 bases are TGTGCCAGCAGTTTCATGTCCGCCGGGCCCCAGCATTTT.

The rearrangement uses TRBV6-5 and TRBJ1-3; a possible D gene is TRBD1 (6 bases). Germline values: CDR1 MNHEY, CDR2 SVGAGI. Trimming cost V 5 bases and J 0 bases, with 11 bases left between them. The CDR3 consists of 15 residues. DNA for the CDR3: TGTGCCAGCAGTCGCACAGGGCCCTCTGGAAACACCATATATTTT. Amino acid sequence: CASSRTGPSGNTIYF.

The chain has TRBV18 and TRBJ1-1; D not certain. CDR3 length: 13 residues. CDR1 is KGHSH, CDR2 LQKENI, per germline. Trimming removed 4 bases at V and 2 bases at J, with 8 bases between. The CDR3 sequence: CASSLNKNTEAFF. CDR3 in DNA: TGTGCCAGCTCACTAAATAAAAACACTGAAGCTTTCTTT.

The V call is TRBV28, the J call TRBJ1-3; D not resolved. V was pared by 5 bases and J by 0 bases, with 26 bases between. The CDR3 has 20 amino acids. CDR1 is MDHEN, CDR2 SYDVKM, per germline. The DNA of the CDR3 is TGTGCCAGCAGTCCCCGCCGCAGGTTCAGTTCAGGCAACTCTGGAAACACCATATATTTT. Protein: CASSPRRRFSSGNSGNTIYF.

This chain uses TRBV29-1 with TRBJ2-5; 7 nucleotides line up with TRBD1. The CDR3 contains 13 residues. The V segment lost 7 bases and the J segment 4 bases; nucleotides outside the gene matches: 9. Germline V lookup: CDR1 SQVTM, CDR2 ANQGSEA. In DNA, the CDR3 is TGCAGCGCAACGACAGGGATCCGAGAGACCCAGTACTTC. Translated, it gives CSATTGIRETQYF. Drawing the rest from reference TRBV29-1 and TRBJ2-5, the complete variable domain is SAVISQKPSRDICQRGTSLTIQCQVDSQVTMMFWYRQQPGQSLTLIATANQGSEATYESGFVIDKFPISRPNLTFSTLTVSNMSPEDSSIYLCSATTGIRETQYFGPGTRLLVL.

This clone appeared once. This chain connects TRBV5-4 to TRBJ2-2; TRBD1 matches at 9 bases. The junction had 10 bases not matched to a gene; V was cut back by 4 bases and J by 6 bases. Germline loops: CDR1 SGHNT, CDR2 YYREEE (reference sequence). The CDR3 is made up of 16 amino acids. CDR3 nucleotide sequence: TGTGCCAGCAGCGGGGGACAGGGATGGGGACCCGGGGAGCTGTTTTTT. Amino acid sequence: CASSGGQGWGPGELFF.

The chain is built from TRBV28 and TRBJ1-3, with D uncertain. The CDR3 has 14 amino acids. V shed 6 bases and J shed 2 bases, with 11 bases lying between them. CDR1 is MDHEN, CDR2 SYDVKM, per germline. The CDR3 here is CASSPTEAGNTIYF. The CDR3 DNA is TGTGCCAGCAGCCCCACGGAGGCTGGAAACACCATATATTTT.

This chain connects TRBV30 to TRBJ2-5, with 10 bases identical to TRBD2. This CDR3 is built from 14 residues. V lost 4 bases and J lost 5; bases outside the gene matches: 7. Per the germline V gene, CDR1 is GTSNPN and CDR2 is SVGIG (reference sequence). The CDR3 sequence is CAWTSGRGRETQYF. The CDR3 region has the DNA TGTGCCTGGACTAGCGGGAGAGGGAGGGAGACCCAGTACTTC.

This clone was picked up a small number of times. The genes are TRBV13 and TRBJ1-4; 12 nucleotides align to TRBD1. V trimming: 5 bases; J trimming: 8 bases; junction bases outside the gene matches: 6. Germline V gene lookup returns CDR1 PRHDT and CDR2 FYEKMQ (reference sequence). This CDR3 has 15 residues. This chain's CDR3 is CASSLRDRGQEKLFF. CDR3 DNA sequence: TGTGCCAGCAGCCTAAGGGACAGGGGGCAGGAAAAACTGTTTTTT.

This clone occurred a few times. The rearrangement links TRBV18 to TRBJ1-5; 8 nucleotides line up with TRBD1. The J segment lost 0 bases and the V segment lost 3 bases, leaving 13 bases of the junction unmatched. The germline CDR1 and CDR2 sequences are KGHSH and LQKENI. This CDR3 has 19 residues. DNA of the CDR3: TGTGCCAGCTCACCCAAGAACACCGGGACAGGAATTAGCAATCAGCCCCAGCATTTT. It codes for CASSPKNTGTGISNQPQHF.

This chain links TRBV28 with TRBJ2-1, with 10 nucleotides matching TRBD2. The germline CDR1 and CDR2 sequences are MDHEN and SYDVKM. V gave up 5 bases and J gave up 5 bases; unmatched junction bases: 6. The CDR3 is 15 amino acids. The CDR3 sequence: CASSPAGGTDNEQFF. For the CDR3, the DNA is TGTGCCAGCAGTCCAGCGGGAGGGACCGACAATGAGCAGTTCTTC.

CDR3 residues: CASSPTGDPGYTF. CDR3 nucleotides: TGTGCCAGCTCACCGACAGGGGATCCAGGCTACACCTTC. The chain joins TRBV18 to TRBJ1-2; the match to TRBD1 covers 8 bases. Germline V gene data show CDR1 as KGHSH and CDR2 as LQKENI. This CDR3 contains 13 residues. J lost 8 bases, V lost 3 bases, and 5 bases had no gene match.